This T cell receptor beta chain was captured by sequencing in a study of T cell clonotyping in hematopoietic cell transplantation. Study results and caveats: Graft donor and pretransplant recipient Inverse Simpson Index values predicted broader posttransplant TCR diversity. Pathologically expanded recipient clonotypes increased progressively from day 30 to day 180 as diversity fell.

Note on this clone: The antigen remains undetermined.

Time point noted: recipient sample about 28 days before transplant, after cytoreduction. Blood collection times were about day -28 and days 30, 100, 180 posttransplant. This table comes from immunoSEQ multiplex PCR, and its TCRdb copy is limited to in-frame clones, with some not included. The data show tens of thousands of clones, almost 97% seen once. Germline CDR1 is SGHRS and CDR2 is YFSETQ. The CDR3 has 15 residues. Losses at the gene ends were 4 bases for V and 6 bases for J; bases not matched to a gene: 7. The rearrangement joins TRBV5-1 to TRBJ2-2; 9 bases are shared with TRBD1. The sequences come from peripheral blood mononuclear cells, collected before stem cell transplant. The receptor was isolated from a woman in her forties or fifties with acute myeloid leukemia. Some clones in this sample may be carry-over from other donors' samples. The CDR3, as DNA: TGCGCCAGCAGCGTGGACAGGGGAGCCCCCGGGGAGCTGTTTTTT. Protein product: CASSVDRGAPGELFF.